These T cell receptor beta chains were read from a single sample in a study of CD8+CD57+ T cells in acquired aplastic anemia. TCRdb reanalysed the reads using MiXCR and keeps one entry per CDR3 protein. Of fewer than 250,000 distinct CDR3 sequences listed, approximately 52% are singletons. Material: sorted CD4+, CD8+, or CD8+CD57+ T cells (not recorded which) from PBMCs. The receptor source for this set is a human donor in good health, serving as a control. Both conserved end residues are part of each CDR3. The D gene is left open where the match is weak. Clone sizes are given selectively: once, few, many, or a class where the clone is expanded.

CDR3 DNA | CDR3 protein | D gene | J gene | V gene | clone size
TGCAGTGCTAGAGATCAGTTGGGCAGGGTCGGGAGTCAGCCCCAGCATTTT | CSARDQLGRVGSQPQHF | NA | TRBJ1-5 | TRBV20-1 | many
TGCGCCAGCAGCTTTGGACAGGGGGGCCGGGAGACCCAGTACTTC | CASSFGQGGRETQYF | TRBD1 | TRBJ2-5 | TRBV5-1 | many
TGTGCCAGCAGCCTACAGGGGGGCGGCTACACCTTC | CASSLQGGGYTF | TRBD1 | TRBJ1-2 | TRBV12-3/TRBV12-4 | few
TGTGCCAGCAGCGAGGGGGGGGCCTACTTCGTGGCTAATGAAAAACTGTTTTTT | CASSEGGAYFVANEKLFF | NA | TRBJ1-4 | TRBV7-6 | NA
TGTGCCAGCAGCGTAGCTCTACACACCGGGGAGCTGTTTTTT | CASSVALHTGELFF | NA | TRBJ2-2 | TRBV9 | NA
TGTGCCAGCAGTCCGGGGACGGATGAAGAAAAACTGTTTTTT | CASSPGTDEEKLFF | NA | TRBJ1-4 | TRBV28 | many
TGTGCCAGCAGTTATCAGGTGGAAGCTTTCTTT | CASSYQVEAFF | NA | TRBJ1-1 | TRBV6-2/TRBV6-3 | many
TGTGCCAGCAGTTACTCGCGGGGACAGGGATCTGGGGCCAACGCCCTGACTTTC | CASSYSRGQGSGANALTF | TRBD1 | TRBJ2-6 | TRBV6-2/TRBV6-3 | NA
TGTGCCAGCAGCTTAGCGGCAGGGATTGACACTGAAGCTTTCTTT | CASSLAAGIDTEAFF | NA | TRBJ1-1 | TRBV7-8 | many
TGTGCCAGCAGCTTGGGAGTACGCAGGGGGGAAGATACGCAGTATTTT | CASSLGVRRGEDTQYF | NA | TRBJ2-3 | TRBV5-6 | few
TGTGCCAGCAGCCTACCGGGATTCAGTCAGCCCCAGCATTTT | CASSLPGFSQPQHF | NA | TRBJ1-5 | TRBV7-2 | NA
TGTGCCAGCAGTTCCGCCTGGGGCTACACCTTC | CASSSAWGYTF | NA | TRBJ1-2 | TRBV2 | NA
TGTGCCAGCAGTGCTACCGCTGAGCAGTTCTTC | CASSATAEQFF | NA | TRBJ2-1 | TRBV2 | NA
TGCAGTGCTAGAGATCTAGCGGAGGAACCCTACGAGCAGTACTTC | CSARDLAEEPYEQYF | TRBD2 | TRBJ2-7 | TRBV20-1 | once
TGTGCCAGCAGCCCTACACCGGGACAGGGAGGCGGGGAGCTGTTTTTT | CASSPTPGQGGGELFF | TRBD1 | TRBJ2-2 | TRBV6-6 | many
TGTGCCAGCAGCGTAGGGAGGGTCGGCGGGGAGCTGTTTTTT | CASSVGRVGGELFF | NA | TRBJ2-2 | TRBV9 | NA
TGTGCCAGCAGCGGACAGGGAAGCCGGAACACTGAAGCTTTCTTT | CASSGQGSRNTEAFF | TRBD1 | TRBJ1-1 | TRBV9 | many
TGCAGTGCTAGAGGACAGGGGCCGAGGCAGCCCCAGCATTTT | CSARGQGPRQPQHF | TRBD1 | TRBJ1-5 | TRBV20-1 | once
TGTGCCAGCAGCTTACGGGAGATTTCCTACGAGCAGTACTTC | CASSLREISYEQYF | NA | TRBJ2-7 | TRBV7-2 | many
TGCGCCAGCAATGGGGGGCAGGCAACAGATACGCAGTATTTT | CASNGGQATDTQYF | NA | TRBJ2-3 | TRBV5-1 | NA
TGTGCCAGCAGGTATCAGGGGGATGAAGCTTTCTTT | CASRYQGDEAFF | TRBD1 | TRBJ1-1 | TRBV28 | many
TGTGCCAGTAATGGACAGGGGGTAAAATACGAGCAGTACTTC | CASNGQGVKYEQYF | TRBD1 | TRBJ2-7 | TRBV19 | NA
TGTGCCAGTCTGGACGGCGGACCGGTCACTGAAGCTTTCTTT | CASLDGGPVTEAFF | NA | TRBJ1-1 | TRBV19 | few
TGTGCCAGCAGTTACCTGGCAGGGGATGGCTACACCTTC | CASSYLAGDGYTF | NA | TRBJ1-2 | TRBV10-3 | NA
TGCAGTGCTAGTTCGGGAGGGGGGAATAGCAATCAGCCCCAGTACTTC | CSASSGGGNSNQPQYF | TRBD2 | TRBJ2-5 | TRBV20-1 | NA
TGTGCCAGCCAGGGGTATCTGGGTTCACCCCTCCACTTT | CASQGYLGSPLHF | NA | TRBJ1-6 | TRBV7-3 | NA
TGCAGTGTAGGGGACAGGGATTATAGCAATCAGCCCCAGCATTTT | CSVGDRDYSNQPQHF | TRBD1 | TRBJ1-5 | TRBV20-1 | NA
TGTGCCTGGAGTCGATACGGGGTCCATGAGCAGTACTTC | CAWSRYGVHEQYF | NA | TRBJ2-7 | TRBV30 | NA
TGCAGTGCACCCGCCTGGGGCGCGGGCGAGGTCGGAGAGACCCAGTACTTC | CSAPAWGAGEVGETQYF | NA | TRBJ2-5 | TRBV20-1 | NA
TGTGCCACCAGTGATTCCGGGACGAGTTACACAGATACGCAGTATTTT | CATSDSGTSYTDTQYF | NA | TRBJ2-3 | TRBV10-3 | NA
TGCGCCAGCAGCCAGAGACCTAGCGGGAGCTTCTACGAGCAGTACTTC | CASSQRPSGSFYEQYF | TRBD2 | TRBJ2-7 | TRBV5-1 | NA
TGTGCCACCAGCAGAGACGGGACAGGGTCTATCGTTAATTCACCCCTCCACTTT | CATSRDGTGSIVNSPLHF | TRBD1 | TRBJ1-6 | TRBV15 | NA
TGCAGTGCTAGAGTCAGCGCAGGACAGGGTAAAGTCCACGAGCAGTACTTC | CSARVSAGQGKVHEQYF | TRBD1 | TRBJ2-7 | TRBV20-1 | NA
TGTGCCAGTAGGGTCGACAGGGGGTATTCACCCCTCCACTTT | CASRVDRGYSPLHF | TRBD1 | TRBJ1-6 | TRBV19 | NA
TGTGCCAGCAGTGAAAGTCGAGACAGGGCTCCCTACGAGCAGTACTTC | CASSESRDRAPYEQYF | TRBD1 | TRBJ2-7 | TRBV2 | NA
TGTGCCAGCAGTTACAGGGGAACTAACTATGGCTACACCTTC | CASSYRGTNYGYTF | TRBD1 | TRBJ1-2 | TRBV2 | NA
TGCGCCAGCAGCCACACGAGCGGCATGAACACTGAAGCTTTCTTT | CASSHTSGMNTEAFF | NA | TRBJ1-1 | TRBV4-3 | NA
TGTGCCAGTAGTGGGCGGACAGCGAACACTGAAGCTTTCTTT | CASSGRTANTEAFF | NA | TRBJ1-1 | TRBV19 | NA
TGTGCTAGTGGTTTGGACGGAGCCGAGCAGTACTTC | CASGLDGAEQYF | NA | TRBJ2-7 | TRBV12-5 | NA
TGTGCCAGCAGCTTAGGTGGTCTCCTCTACGAGCAGTACTTC | CASSLGGLLYEQYF | NA | TRBJ2-7 | TRBV7-9 | NA
TGTGCCAGCAGTCCCGAGGGTTTTGGGTATCAGCCCCAGCATTTT | CASSPEGFGYQPQHF | NA | TRBJ1-5 | TRBV2 | NA